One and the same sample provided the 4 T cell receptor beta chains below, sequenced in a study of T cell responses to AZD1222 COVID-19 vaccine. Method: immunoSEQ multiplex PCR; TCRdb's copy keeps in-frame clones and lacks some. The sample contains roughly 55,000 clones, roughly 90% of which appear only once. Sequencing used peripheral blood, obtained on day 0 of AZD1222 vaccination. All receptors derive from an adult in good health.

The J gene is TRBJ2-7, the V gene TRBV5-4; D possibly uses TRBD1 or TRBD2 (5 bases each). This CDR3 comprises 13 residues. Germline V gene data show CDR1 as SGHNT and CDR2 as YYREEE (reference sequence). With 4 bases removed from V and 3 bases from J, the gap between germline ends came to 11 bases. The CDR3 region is CASSAGGGYEQYF. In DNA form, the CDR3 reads TGTGCCAGCAGCGCTGGTGGGGGCTACGAGCAGTACTTC.

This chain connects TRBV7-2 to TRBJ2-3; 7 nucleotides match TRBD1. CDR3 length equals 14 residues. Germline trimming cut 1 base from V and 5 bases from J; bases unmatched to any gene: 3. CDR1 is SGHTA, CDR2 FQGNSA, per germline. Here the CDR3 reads CASSLGQGLDTQYF. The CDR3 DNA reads TGTGCCAGCAGCTTAGGACAGGGTTTAGATACGCAGTATTTT.

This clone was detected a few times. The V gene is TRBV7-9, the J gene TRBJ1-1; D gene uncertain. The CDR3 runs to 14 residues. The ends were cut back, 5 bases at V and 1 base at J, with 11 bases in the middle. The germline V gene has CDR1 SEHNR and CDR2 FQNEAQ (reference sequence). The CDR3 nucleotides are TGTGCCAGCAGCCACGGACGGACGAACACTGAAGCTTTCTTT. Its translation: CASSHGRTNTEAFF.

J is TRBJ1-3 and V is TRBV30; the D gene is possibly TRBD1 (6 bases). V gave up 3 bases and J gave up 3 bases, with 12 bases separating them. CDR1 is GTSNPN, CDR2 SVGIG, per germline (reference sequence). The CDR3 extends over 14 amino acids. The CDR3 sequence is CAWSLTGSGNTIYF. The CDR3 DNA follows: TGTGCCTGGAGCCTAACAGGGAGTGGAAACACCATATATTTT.